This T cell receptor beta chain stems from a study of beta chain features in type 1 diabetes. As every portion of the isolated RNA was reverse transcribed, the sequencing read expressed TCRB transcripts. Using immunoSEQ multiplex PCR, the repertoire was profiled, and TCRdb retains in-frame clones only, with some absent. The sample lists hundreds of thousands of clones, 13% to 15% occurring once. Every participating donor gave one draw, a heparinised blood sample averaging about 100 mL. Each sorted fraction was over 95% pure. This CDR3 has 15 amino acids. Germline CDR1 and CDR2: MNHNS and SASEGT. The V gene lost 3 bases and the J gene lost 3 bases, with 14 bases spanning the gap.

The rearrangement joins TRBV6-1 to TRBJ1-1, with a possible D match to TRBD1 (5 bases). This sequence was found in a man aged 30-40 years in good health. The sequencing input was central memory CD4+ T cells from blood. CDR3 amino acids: CASSDPLRVYTEAFF. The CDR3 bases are TGTGCCAGCAGTGATCCCCTCAGGGTGTACACTGAAGCTTTCTTT.